This T cell receptor beta chain was recorded in a study of cytomegalovirus exposure and HLA in healthy donors. Concerning this clone itself: Its antigen remains unidentified.

Method: immunoSEQ multiplex PCR; TCRdb's copy keeps in-frame clones and lacks some. The sample lists around 220,000 clones, roughly 88% occurring once. Findings of the study overall: The tendency of first-cohort TCR clusters to co-occur in the roughly 120 validation repertoires was the finding of a later analysis.

Between the trimmed V and J ends, which lost 4 bases and 3 bases, there was a span of 14 bases. The CDR3 loop spans 14 amino acids. Per the germline V gene, CDR1 is SGHRS and CDR2 is YFSETQ. The donors were members of the validation cohort comprising roughly 130 subjects, separate from the approximately 630-subject first cohort. Sequenced sample: PBMCs. V is TRBV5-1 and J is TRBJ2-7, with unresolved D. The receptor comes from a woman under 30 in good health and CMV-seronegative. The CDR3 coding sequence is TGCGCCAGCAGCCTGGATCCAGCGAGCTACGAGCAGTACTTC. It is translated as CASSLDPASYEQYF.